Listed below are T cell receptor beta chains from one sample, sequenced in a study of glioma-infiltrating T cells. TCRdb re-derived calls from the multiplex PCR reads in MiXCR, one entry per CDR3 protein. This sample has approximately 120,000 distinct CDR3 sequences, with more than 20% found just once. Sequenced material: glioma tissue, nonneoplastic brain tissue, or PBMCs (not recorded which). The receptor set was obtained from a human donor with low-grade glioma or glioblastoma, undergoing nonglioma brain surgery, or in good health (not recorded which). CDR3s leave out the opening cysteine and the closing phenylalanine or tryptophan.

V: TRBV20-1
J: TRBJ2-1
CDR3: SAPQAPSYNEQF

V: TRBV20-1
J: TRBJ1-1
CDR3: SAREYRASSWGNTEAF

V: TRBV29-1
J: TRBJ2-7
CDR3: SVEWLAGASGEQY

V: TRBV10-3
J: TRBJ2-7
CDR3: AIGDRVTYEQY

V: TRBV9
J: TRBJ1-1
CDR3: ASSVTSGSTEAF

V: TRBV6-2/TRBV6-3
J: TRBJ2-1
CDR3: ASSQPRDEQF

V: TRBV28
J: TRBJ1-1
CDR3: ASIAPNTEAF

V: TRBV20-1
J: TRBJ2-5
CDR3: RARPRGRLPPS

V: TRBV6-2/TRBV6-3
J: TRBJ2-1
CDR3: ASSYSTPEEQF

V: TRBV7-8
J: TRBJ1-6
CDR3: ASSLGTGPPWDSPLH

V: TRBV3-1
J: TRBJ2-7
CDR3: ASSQDSSGSGYEQY

V: TRBV6-1
J: TRBJ2-1
CDR3: ASSSSGQAGEQF

V: TRBV2
J: TRBJ1-4
CDR3: ASSDPAQGATNEKLF

V: TRBV29-1
J: TRBJ2-1
CDR3: SVEGGGRAVLRYNEQF

V: TRBV6-1
J: TRBJ2-7
CDR3: ASRGFGTGTEQY

V: TRBV12-3/TRBV12-4
J: TRBJ2-3
CDR3: ASSFVIYTDTQY

V: TRBV5-1
J: TRBJ2-7
CDR3: ASSSQGLSYEQY

V: TRBV7-9
J: TRBJ2-4
CDR3: ASSQGLAGEWDIQY

V: TRBV19
J: TRBJ2-3
CDR3: ASSITLPDTQY

V: TRBV7-2
J: TRBJ2-2
CDR3: ASSLNIAGLYGELF

V: TRBV19
J: TRBJ2-7
CDR3: ASSSGQDRPYEQY

V: TRBV2
J: TRBJ2-6
CDR3: ASSERDRAGANVLT

V: TRBV29-1
J: TRBJ1-1
CDR3: SVVMQLGTEAF

V: TRBV4-1
J: TRBJ2-2
CDR3: ASSPSNTGELF

V: TRBV29-1
J: TRBJ1-2
CDR3: SVEDGADRYGYT

V: TRBV29-1
J: TRBJ1-5
CDR3: SVNRERNYSNQSQH

V: TRBV27
J: TRBJ2-5
CDR3: ASSFWDSQTQY

V: TRBV29-1
J: TRBJ1-1
CDR3: SVYLTPDTEAF

V: TRBV3-1
J: TRBJ1-5
CDR3: ASSPQGMGNQPQH

V: TRBV7-3
J: TRBJ2-1
CDR3: ASSFWGGGSYSEQF

V: TRBV4-1
J: TRBJ2-1
CDR3: ASSFTWGSYNEQF

V: TRBV4-1
J: TRBJ2-1
CDR3: ASSDGMVRRRKGEQF

V: TRBV5-1
J: TRBJ2-1
CDR3: ASNAGLGYNEQF

V: TRBV20-1
J: TRBJ1-2
CDR3: SDRDPDASFLRGYT

V: TRBV7-2
J: TRBJ1-6
CDR3: ASSLSGGSNSPLH

V: TRBV19
J: TRBJ2-2
CDR3: ASSGTSGRVDTGELF

V: TRBV29-1
J: TRBJ2-5
CDR3: GVVRGRRETQY